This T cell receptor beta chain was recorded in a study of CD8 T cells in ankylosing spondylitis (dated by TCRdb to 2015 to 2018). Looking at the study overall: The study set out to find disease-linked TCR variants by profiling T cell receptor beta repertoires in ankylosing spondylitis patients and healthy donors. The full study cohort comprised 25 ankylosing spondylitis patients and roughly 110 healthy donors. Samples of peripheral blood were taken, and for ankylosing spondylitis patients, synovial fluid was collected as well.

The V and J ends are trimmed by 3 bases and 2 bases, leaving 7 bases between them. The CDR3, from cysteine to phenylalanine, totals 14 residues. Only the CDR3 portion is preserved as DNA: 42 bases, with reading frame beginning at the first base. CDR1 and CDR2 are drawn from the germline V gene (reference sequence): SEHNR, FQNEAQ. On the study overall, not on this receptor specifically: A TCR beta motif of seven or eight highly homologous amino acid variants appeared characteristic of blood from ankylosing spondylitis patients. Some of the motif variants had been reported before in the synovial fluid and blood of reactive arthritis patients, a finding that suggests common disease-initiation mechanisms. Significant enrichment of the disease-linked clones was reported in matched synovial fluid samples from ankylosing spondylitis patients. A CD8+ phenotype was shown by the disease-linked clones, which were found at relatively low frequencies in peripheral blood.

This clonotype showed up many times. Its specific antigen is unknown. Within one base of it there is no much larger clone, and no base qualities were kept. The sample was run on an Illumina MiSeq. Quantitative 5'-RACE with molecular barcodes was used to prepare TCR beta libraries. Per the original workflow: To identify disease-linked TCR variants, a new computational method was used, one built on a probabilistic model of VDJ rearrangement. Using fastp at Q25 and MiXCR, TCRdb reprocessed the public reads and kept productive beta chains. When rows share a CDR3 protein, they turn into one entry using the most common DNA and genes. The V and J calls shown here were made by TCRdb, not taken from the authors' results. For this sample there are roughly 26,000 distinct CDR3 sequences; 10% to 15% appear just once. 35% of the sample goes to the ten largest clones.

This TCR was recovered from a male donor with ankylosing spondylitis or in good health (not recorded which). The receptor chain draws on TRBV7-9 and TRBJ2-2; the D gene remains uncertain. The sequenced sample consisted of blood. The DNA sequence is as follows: TGTGCCAGCAGCTTCAGGCTTAACACCGGGGAGCTGTTTTTT. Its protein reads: CASSFRLNTGELFF. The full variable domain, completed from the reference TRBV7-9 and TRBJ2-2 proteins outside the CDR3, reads DTGVSQNPRHKITKRGQNVTFRCDPISEHNRLYWYRQTLGQGPEFLTYFQNEAQLEKSRLLSDRFSAERPKGSFSTLEIQRTEQGDSAMYLCASSFRLNTGELFFGEGSRLTVL.